The 5 T cell receptor beta chains listed next were all sequenced from one sample in a study of T cells in Graves' hyperthyroidism and ophthalmopathy. Authors of the study amplified TCR beta CDR3 regions from RNA transcripts. The HTBI primer set served for first-round RT-PCR of the TCR CDR3. A single record per CDR3 protein comes from TCRdb applying MiXCR to the multiplex PCR reads. The data show 600,000 to 700,000 distinct CDR3 sequences, about 15% seen once. The sequencing sample was made of blood. These receptors originate from a woman between 35 and 50 years old with Graves' ophthalmopathy.

This clonotype showed up many times. The chain links TRBV12-3 or TRBV12-4 to TRBJ2-2, with TRBD1 identical over 8 bases. CDR3 length: 16 residues. V shed 5 bases, J shed 4 bases, and the junction held 9 bases outside the gene matches. CDR3 sequence reads: CASSPPGGAITGELFF. The CDR3 DNA reads as TGTGCCAGCAGTCCCCCAGGGGGCGCGATCACCGGGGAGCTGTTTTTT.

This clonotype was found many times. The chain is built from TRBV9 and TRBJ2-7; the D call may be TRBD1 or TRBD2 (5 bases each). CDR1 SGDLS and CDR2 YYNGEE come from the germline V gene. The CDR3 contains 14 residues. V lost 0 bases and J 5 bases, leaving 12 bases between the germline ends. CDR3 DNA sequence: TGTGCCAGCAGCGTAGGAGGGACGTCGAACGAGCAGTACTTC. As protein: CASSVGGTSNEQYF.

This clonotype appeared many times. J is TRBJ1-1 and V is TRBV7-9, with D unclear. Germline V gene sequence: CDR1 SEHNR, CDR2 FQNEAQ (reference sequence). The V end was cut by 5 bases, the J end by 0 bases, with 10 bases between. The CDR3 covers 14 residues. The CDR3 coding sequence is TGTGCCAGCAGCCCAGTGCCCTTGAACACTGAAGCTTTCTTT. Translated, it gives CASSPVPLNTEAFF.

This clonotype was counted at least ten times. This rearrangement joins TRBV11-2 to TRBJ2-7, with a weak D call TRBD2 (5 bases). Per the germline V gene, CDR1 is SGHAT and CDR2 is FQNNGV. This CDR3 contains 13 residues. V was pared by 7 bases and J by 6 bases, with 16 bases between. CDR3 in amino acids: CASTTRGSSEQYF. In nucleotides, the CDR3 is TGTGCCAGCACCACGAGAGGGTCTAGCGAGCAGTACTTC.

The chain employs TRBV4-1 and TRBJ1-1, with unresolved D. CDR3 length: 17 amino acids. Germline CDR1 is MGHRA and CDR2 is YSYEKL. Trimming shortened V by 3 bases and J by 2 bases, and 19 bases separated the two germline ends. The CDR3 loop is CASSHQSYLRSNTEAFF. The CDR3 coding sequence is TGCGCCAGCAGCCACCAATCCTACCTAAGGTCCAACACTGAAGCTTTCTTT.